This TCR beta chain emerged from a study of blood T cell repertoires in COVID-19. Study background: In each case, the material was cDNA or gDNA derived from T cells, B-cell-depleted T cells, or PBMCs.

The CDR3 is 15 amino acids. Germline lookup yields CDR1 MGHDK and CDR2 SYGVNS. V lost 3 bases to trimming and J lost 0 bases, with 9 bases between them. Some clones are missing from TCRdb's copy, which holds only in-frame ones; the method was immunoSEQ multiplex PCR. The sample contains around 38,000 clones, about 85% of which appear only once. The sequenced material came from peripheral blood. The clonotype was recovered from a man aged 55 to 70 with COVID-19, enrolled during active disease. V and J are TRBV25-1 and TRBJ1-3; D remains unclear. DNA of the CDR3: TGTGCCAGCAGTGACCCGCAGTTCTCTGGAAACACCATATATTTT. The encoded protein is CASSDPQFSGNTIYF. The full variable domain, rest sourced from reference TRBV25-1 and TRBJ1-3, is EADIYQTPRYLVIGTGKKITLECSQTMGHDKMYWYQQDPGMELHLIHYSYGVNSTEKGDLSSESTVSRIRTEHFPLTLESARPSHTSQYLCASSDPQFSGNTIYFGEGSWLTVV.